One and the same sample provided the 19 T cell receptor beta chains below, sequenced in a study of T cells in Graves' hyperthyroidism and ophthalmopathy. Amplification of TCR beta CDR3 regions used RNA as the template. HTBI primers drove first-round RT-PCR of the TCR CDR3. TCRdb analysed the multiplex PCR reads with MiXCR anew, one entry per CDR3 protein. The table lists approximately 610,000 distinct CDR3 sequences, about a sixth of them singletons. The sequenced sample consisted of blood. The receptors stem from a woman aged 18-35 years with Graves' hyperthyroidism.

This chain uses TRBV7-9 with TRBJ1-4; 7 nucleotides agree with TRBD1. V lost 5 bases to trimming and J lost 7 bases; unmatched junction nucleotides: 4. The length of the CDR3 is 13 residues. Per germline, CDR1 SEHNR and CDR2 FQNEAQ (reference sequence). Here the CDR3 DNA reads TGTGCCAGCAGCGTAGACAGGGCTGAAAAACTGTTTTTT. Its translation is CASSVDRAEKLFF.

The V and J genes are TRBV27 and TRBJ2-3; 13 nucleotides agree with TRBD2. Germline V gene sequence: CDR1 MNHEY, CDR2 SMNVEV (reference sequence). The CDR3 loop spans 15 amino acids. V lost 6 bases to trimming and J lost 5 bases; unmatched junction nucleotides: 5. CDR3 nucleotides: TGTGCCAGCAGACCTACTAGCGGGAGGGTAGATACGCAGTATTTT. Translation gives CASRPTSGRVDTQYF.

This clonotype occurred many times. The rearrangement uses TRBV4-1 and TRBJ1-2; D is ambiguous. This CDR3 contains 15 residues. Trimming took 2 bases from V and 3 from J, leaving 13 bases between them. The germline V gene encodes CDR1 MGHRA and CDR2 YSYEKL. The CDR3 sequence is CASSQTPADDYGYTF. As DNA, the CDR3 is TGCGCCAGCAGCCAAACCCCAGCGGACGACTATGGCTACACCTTC.

This clonotype has only a few counts. V and J are TRBV9 and TRBJ2-1, with TRBD1 as a possible D gene (6 bases). This CDR3 region has 15 residues. Germline V gene data show CDR1 as SGDLS and CDR2 as YYNGEE. Trimming stripped 3 bases from V and 2 bases from J, with 12 bases between. CDR3 amino acids: CASSARDNTYNEQFF. The CDR3 DNA reads as TGTGCCAGCAGCGCCCGGGACAACACCTACAATGAGCAGTTCTTC.

This clonotype has a count of ten or more. The chain joins TRBV10-3 to TRBJ1-1; D remains ambiguous. The CDR3 spans 17 residues. The V end was cut by 4 bases, the J end by 1 base, with 19 bases between. Germline CDR1 reads ENHRY; CDR2 reads SYGVKD. The chain's CDR3 is CAISVTRATSQNTEAFF. CDR3 bases: TGTGCCATCAGTGTAACCCGGGCCACCTCCCAGAACACTGAAGCTTTCTTT.

The chain is built from TRBV2 and TRBJ2-1; D possibly corresponds to TRBD1 (5 bases). V lost 5 bases and J 10 bases, leaving 15 bases between the germline ends. Germline V CDR1 and CDR2: SNHLY, FYNNEI. The CDR3 is 13 residues long. CDR3 residues: CASSKTALIEQFF. For the CDR3, the DNA is TGTGCCAGCAGTAAGACAGCCCTTATAGAGCAGTTCTTC.

The chain has TRBV30 and TRBJ1-2, with 7 nucleotides matching TRBD1. Germline assignment: CDR1 GTSNPN and CDR2 SVGIG (reference sequence). The CDR3 has 14 residues. J gave up 8 bases and V 2 bases, and 11 bases lay outside the gene matches. This chain's CDR3 is CAWSQGVGREGYTF. In DNA form, the CDR3 reads TGTGCCTGGAGTCAGGGGGTCGGACGGGAAGGCTACACCTTC.

This clonotype was seen a few times. The gene calls are TRBV24-1 and TRBJ2-1; 10 bases match TRBD2. The CDR3 has 16 amino acids. V lost 0 bases and J lost 8; bases outside the gene matches: 6. Germline lookup yields CDR1 KGHDR and CDR2 SFDVKD. The CDR3 region is CATSDLGSGGGDEQFF. The CDR3 bases are TGTGCCACCAGTGATTTGGGGAGCGGGGGGGGGGATGAGCAGTTCTTC.

CDR3 DNA sequence: TGTGCCAGCAGCCTGGGACTAGTGAGTCCCTACGAGCAGTACTTC. This gives the protein CASSLGLVSPYEQYF. This chain links TRBV11-2 with TRBJ2-7; TRBD2 matches at 8 bases. This CDR3 is 15 amino acids long. CDR1 and CDR2 from the germline V gene are SGHAT and FQNNGV. Trimming at V came to 5 bases and at J to 2 bases, leaving 8 bases not matched to a gene.

The chain combines TRBV6-2 or TRBV6-3 with TRBJ1-5; D may be TRBD1 (5 bases). The CDR3 covers 16 residues. The V end lost 5 bases, the J end lost 3 bases, and 17 bases lay between the germline ends. The germline gives CDR1 MNHEY, CDR2 SVGEGT. The CDR3 nucleotides read TGTGCCAGCAGTCCAGGGACGGGAATAGCCAATCAGCCCCAGCATTTT. Encoded protein: CASSPGTGIANQPQHF.

The chain recombines TRBV6-4 with TRBJ1-1, with D unclear. V was cut by 0 bases and J by 0 bases, with 8 bases left in between. The germline V gene encodes CDR1 MRHNA and CDR2 SNTAGT. The CDR3 contains 15 residues. Here the CDR3 DNA reads TGTGCCAGCAGTGACTCGCGGAGAATGAACACTGAAGCTTTCTTT. Translated, it gives CASSDSRRMNTEAFF.

This clonotype was counted at least ten times. The chain links TRBV2 to TRBJ1-2; D perhaps matches TRBD1 (6 bases). The CDR3 loop spans 15 amino acids. The V end was cut by 6 bases, the J end by 4 bases, with 18 bases between. The germline V gene encodes CDR1 SNHLY and CDR2 FYNNEI. CDR3 region: CASRDYLQGTYGYTF. The CDR3 bases are TGTGCCAGCAGAGATTACTTGCAGGGGACCTATGGCTACACCTTC.

This clonotype was picked up many times. The gene calls are TRBV27 and TRBJ2-6; 7 bases align to TRBD1. The germline V gene encodes CDR1 MNHEY and CDR2 SMNVEV (reference sequence). The CDR3 length is 17 residues. V dropped 5 bases and J dropped 3; count of bases not matched to a gene: 10. The CDR3 DNA follows: TGTGCCAGCAGTCCCCGACAGGGAATGGTTGGGGCCAACGTCCTGACTTTC. The encoded protein is CASSPRQGMVGANVLTF.

This clonotype was seen repeatedly, ten times or more. The rearrangement uses TRBV7-6 and TRBJ2-5, with 8 bases that match TRBD2. The junction had 6 bases not matched to a gene; V was cut back by 5 bases and J by 1 base. The CDR3 consists of 15 residues. Germline assignment: CDR1 SGHVS and CDR2 FNYEAQ. The CDR3 loop is CASSQEAGAQETQYF. DNA of the CDR3: TGTGCCAGCAGCCAAGAAGCGGGGGCCCAAGAGACCCAGTACTTC.

This clonotype was seen many times. This chain links TRBV7-7 with TRBJ2-5; D ambiguous. CDR1 and CDR2 from the germline V gene are SSHAT and FNYEAQ (reference sequence). CDR3 length equals 17 residues. Trimming shortened V by 1 base and J by 7 bases, and 22 bases separated the two germline ends. Written as DNA, the CDR3 is TGTGCCAGCAGCTTAGAGCGACACCTTGACGGAATCCTGACCCAGTACTTC. Its protein product is CASSLERHLDGILTQYF. Drawing the rest from reference TRBV7-7 and TRBJ2-5, the complete variable domain is GAGVSQSPRYKVTKRGQDVTLRCDPISSHATLYWYQQALGQGPEFLTYFNYEAQPDKSGLPSDRFSAERPEGSISTLTIQRTEQRDSAMYRCASSLERHLDGILTQYFGPGTRLLVL.

This clonotype came up many times. The chain recombines TRBV20-1 with TRBJ2-1; D is unresolved. This CDR3 comprises 15 residues. Germline assignment: CDR1 DFQATT and CDR2 SNEGSKA (reference sequence). V was shortened by 2 bases and J by 0 bases, with 11 bases between the two germline ends. As DNA, the CDR3 is TGCAGTGCTAGACCTACTGGTTACTCCTACAATGAGCAGTTCTTC. Translating it yields CSARPTGYSYNEQFF.

This clonotype has at least ten counts. This chain uses TRBV12-3 or TRBV12-4 with TRBJ2-7; D gene uncertain. The CDR3 is 14 amino acids. The V end lost 5 bases, the J end lost 0 bases, and 11 bases lay between the germline ends. Written as DNA, the CDR3 is TGTGCCAGCAGTCGTGGCAGGCGCTCCTACGAGCAGTACTTC. This encodes CASSRGRRSYEQYF.

The V call is TRBV12-3 or TRBV12-4, the J call TRBJ2-4; TRBD2 matches at 12 bases. The CDR3 extends over 19 amino acids. J gave up 0 bases and V 3 bases, and 9 bases lay outside the gene matches. CDR3 DNA sequence: TGTGCCAGCAGTTTTGGGACTAGCGGGTTTTTTATAGCCAAAAACATTCAGTACTTC. This gives the protein CASSFGTSGFFIAKNIQYF.

This clonotype was seen a handful of times. V gene TRBV10-1 combines with J gene TRBJ2-1; D might be TRBD1 or TRBD2, each matching 5 bases. Trimming took off 4 bases at V and 9 bases at J, with 19 bases between the two ends. Germline CDR1 and CDR2: WNHNN and SYGVQD (reference sequence). The CDR3 is 15 residues long. The CDR3, as DNA: TGCGCCAGCAGTGTCGACCCTCGGGGCGGCGCTGAGCAGTTCTTC. It encodes CASSVDPRGGAEQFF.